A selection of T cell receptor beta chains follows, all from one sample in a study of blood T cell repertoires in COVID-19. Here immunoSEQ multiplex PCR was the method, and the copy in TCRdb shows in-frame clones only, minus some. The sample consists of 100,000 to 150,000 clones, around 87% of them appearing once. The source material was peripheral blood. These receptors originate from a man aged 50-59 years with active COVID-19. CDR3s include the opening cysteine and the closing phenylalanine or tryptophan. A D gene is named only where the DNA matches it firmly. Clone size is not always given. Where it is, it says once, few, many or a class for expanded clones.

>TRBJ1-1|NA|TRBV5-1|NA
TGCGCCAGCAGCTCCCCGGGTCGGGGCACTGAAGCTTTCTTT
CASSSPGRGTEAFF
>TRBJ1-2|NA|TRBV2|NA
TGTGCCAGCAGTGACAGGGGTTATGGCTACACCTTC
CASSDRGYGYTF
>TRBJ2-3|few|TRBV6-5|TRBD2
TGTGCCAGCAGTTCAGCGGGGGGCACAGATACGCAGTATTTT
CASSSAGGTDTQYF
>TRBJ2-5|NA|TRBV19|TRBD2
TGTGCCAGTATGGCTAGCGGGGGGTATAAAGAGACCCAGTACTTC
CASMASGGYKETQYF
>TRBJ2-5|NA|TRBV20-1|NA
TGCAGTGCTAGTGGGGGGCGCGGAGAGACCCAGTACTTC
CSASGGRGETQYF
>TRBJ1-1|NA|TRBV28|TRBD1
TGTGCCAGCAGTTCTAACATCCATCGACAGGGGGTGGGCACTGAAGCTTTCTTT
CASSSNIHRQGVGTEAFF
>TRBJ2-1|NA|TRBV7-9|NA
TGTGCCAGCAGTTCCAGCGGGAATGAGCAGTTCTTC
CASSSSGNEQFF
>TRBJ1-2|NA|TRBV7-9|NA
TGTGCCAGCAGCTTACCGGAGTACTATGGCTACACCTTC
CASSLPEYYGYTF
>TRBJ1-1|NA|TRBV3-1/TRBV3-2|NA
TGTGCCAGCAGCCCGCGGATAGACACTGAAGCTTTCTTT
CASSPRIDTEAFF
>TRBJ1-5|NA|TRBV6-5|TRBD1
TGTGCCAGCAGTCGTACAGGGGCTAATCAGCCCCAGCATTTT
CASSRTGANQPQHF
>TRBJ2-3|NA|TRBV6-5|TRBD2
TGTGCCAGCAGTTTGGCTAGCGGGGGGGCCCGGCAGTATTTT
CASSLASGGARQYF
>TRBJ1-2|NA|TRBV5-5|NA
TGTGCCAGCAGCTTAGACAGAGCCGACCTATATGGCTACACCTTC
CASSLDRADLYGYTF
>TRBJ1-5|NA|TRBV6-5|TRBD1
TGTGCCAGTGAACTGACAGGGAACAAGCAGCCCCAGCATTTT
CASELTGNKQPQHF
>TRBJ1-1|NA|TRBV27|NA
TGTGCCAGCAGTTTCATTCGGGGGAACACTGAAGCTTTCTTT
CASSFIRGNTEAFF
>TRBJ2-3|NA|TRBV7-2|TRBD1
TGTGCCAGCCAAACCGACAGGGGTGGGAATACGCAGTATTTT
CASQTDRGGNTQYF
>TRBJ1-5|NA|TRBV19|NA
TGTGCCAGTAGTAGGGTAGAGGCTTATTGGGAGCCCCAGCATTTT
CASSRVEAYWEPQHF
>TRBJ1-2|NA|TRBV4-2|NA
TGTGCCAGCAGCCAAGACCCTTCCCCCAGGGACAACGGTCGGGGCTACACCTTC
CASSQDPSPRDNGRGYTF
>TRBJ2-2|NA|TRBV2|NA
TGTGCCAGCCGCGTGGGGGACACAAACACCGGGGAGCTGTTTTTT
CASRVGDTNTGELFF
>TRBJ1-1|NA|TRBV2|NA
TGTGCCAGCAGTGAAGCGTGGAGGGCTTTCTTT
CASSEAWRAFF
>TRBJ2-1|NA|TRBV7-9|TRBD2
TGTGCCAGCAGTCTAGCGGGGGCCGGGGGCGAGCAGTTCTTC
CASSLAGAGGEQFF
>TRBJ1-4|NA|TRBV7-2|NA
TGTGCCAGCAGCCTCGGGCAGGGGCGACGTGAAAAACTGTTTTTT
CASSLGQGRREKLFF
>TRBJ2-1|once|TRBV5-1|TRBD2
TGCGCCAGCAGCTTGGGGACAGCGGGGGATGAGCAGTTCTTC
CASSLGTAGDEQFF
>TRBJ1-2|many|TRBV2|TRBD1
TGTGCCAGCAGTGAGGGGACAGCCTATGGCTACACCTTC
CASSEGTAYGYTF
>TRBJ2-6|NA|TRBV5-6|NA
TGTGCCAGCAGCTTGTTCGGGACTGGGGCCAACGTCCTGACTTTC
CASSLFGTGANVLTF
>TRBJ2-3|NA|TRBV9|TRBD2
TGTGCCAGCAGCGTAGTGGGGGGGAATACGCAGTATTTT
CASSVVGGNTQYF
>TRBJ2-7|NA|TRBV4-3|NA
TGCGCCAGCAGCCAAGCGCTACGAGGCGCGGGGAGCTCCTACGAGCAGTACTTC
CASSQALRGAGSSYEQYF
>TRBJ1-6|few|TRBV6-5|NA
TGTGCCAGCAGTCCCCGCGGGCTTGGGGCCCTCCACTTT
CASSPRGLGALHF
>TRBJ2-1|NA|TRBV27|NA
TGTGCCAGCAGTCCCCCCACCCGAGGGAATGAGCAGTTCTTC
CASSPPTRGNEQFF
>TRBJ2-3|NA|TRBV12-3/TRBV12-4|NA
TGTGCCAGCGGGGGGGGCCGAGGAGATACGCAGTATTTT
CASGGGRGDTQYF
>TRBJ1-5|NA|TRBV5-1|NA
TGCGCCAGCAGCTTGGGTGGCGGGGGCGAGAAGCCCCAGCATTTT
CASSLGGGGEKPQHF
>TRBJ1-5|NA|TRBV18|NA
TGTGCCAGCTCACCGAAACAGGTCGGACAGCCCCAGCATTTT
CASSPKQVGQPQHF
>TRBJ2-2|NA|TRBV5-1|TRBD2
TGCGCCAGCTCCTCTAGCGGGGGGCCTACGAACACCGGGGAGCTGTTTTTT
CASSSSGGPTNTGELFF
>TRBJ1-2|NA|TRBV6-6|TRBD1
TGTGCCAGCAGTCCGTCGACAGGGCCCAGTAACTATGGCTACACCTTC
CASSPSTGPSNYGYTF
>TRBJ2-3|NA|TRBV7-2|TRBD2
TGTGCCAGCAGCCGGGAGGTAGCGGGGGGGACAGATACGCAGTATTTT
CASSREVAGGTDTQYF
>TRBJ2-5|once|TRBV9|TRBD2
TGTGCCCGCAGCGTGGGACTAGCGGGGGGGGTAGAGACCCAGTACTTC
CARSVGLAGGVETQYF
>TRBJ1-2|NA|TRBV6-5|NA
TGTGCCAGCAGGGTTGGGACAAAACCCTATGGCTACACCTTC
CASRVGTKPYGYTF
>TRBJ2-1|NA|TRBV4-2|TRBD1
TGTGCCAGCAGCGCCCGGGACAGAACCCACAATGAGCAGTTCTTC
CASSARDRTHNEQFF
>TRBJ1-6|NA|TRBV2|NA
TGTGCCAGTCACAGGAATTCACCCCTCCACTTT
CASHRNSPLHF
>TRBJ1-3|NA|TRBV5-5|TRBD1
TGTGCCAGCAGCCACCGGGACAGGGTAGACACCATATATTTT
CASSHRDRVDTIYF
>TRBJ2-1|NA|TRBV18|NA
TGTGCCAGCTCATATATGAATGAGCAGTTCTTC
CASSYMNEQFF
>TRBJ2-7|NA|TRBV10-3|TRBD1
TGTGCCATCAGTGCCGGGACAGGGTTCGAGCAGTACTTC
CAISAGTGFEQYF